The clone carrying this TCR beta chain has just a few counts. V shed 3 bases and J shed 1 base, with 6 bases lying between them. CDR3 length equals 14 residues. TCRdb passed the 5' RACE reads through MiXCR, listing each CDR3 protein once. The sample includes approximately 510,000 distinct CDR3 sequences, 21% seen only once; the top ten take about 17%. The data belong to a study of T cells after yellow fever vaccination. The receptor was derived from a man between 18 and 29 years old who received the YFV17D yellow fever vaccine. This rearrangement joins TRBV12-3 or TRBV12-4 to TRBJ2-2; D gene unclear. The sample in question was PBMCs, obtained roughly 20 days after the first yellow fever vaccination. The CDR3 loop reads CASSFLVNTGELFF. In DNA form, the CDR3 reads TGTGCCAGCAGTTTTCTGGTGAACACCGGGGAGCTGTTTTTT.